Listed here are 32 T cell receptor beta chains from one sample, sequenced in a study of blood T cell repertoires in COVID-19. TCRdb's copy holds only in-frame clones and misses some; the assay was immunoSEQ multiplex PCR. The sample holds some 63,000 clones, around 80% seen once. Sequencing was carried out using peripheral blood. These receptors originate from a human donor in a cohort sampled during active COVID-19.

J is TRBJ2-3 and V is TRBV5-1; tentatively, D is TRBD1 (5 bases). Germline lookup yields CDR1 SGHRS and CDR2 YFSETQ. The CDR3 loop spans 15 amino acids. Trimming took off 7 bases at V and 0 bases at J, with 15 bases between the two ends. The DNA for the CDR3 is TGCGCCAGCCGTAACAGGCCTTCTAGCACAGATACGCAGTATTTT. Its protein product is CASRNRPSSTDTQYF.

The rearrangement uses TRBV7-3 and TRBJ2-2; D not resolved. V shed 4 bases and J shed 1 base, with 7 bases lying between them. This CDR3 has 14 amino acids. The germline V gene encodes CDR1 SGHTA and CDR2 FQGTGA. The CDR3 DNA follows: TGTGCCAGCAGCTCCTCTCTGAACACCGGGGAGCTGTTTTTT. This codes for CASSSSLNTGELFF.

The V and J genes are TRBV28 and TRBJ1-2; TRBD1 matches at 11 bases. J was trimmed by 4 bases and V by 2 bases; bases with no gene match: 12. The germline V gene has CDR1 MDHEN and CDR2 SYDVKM. This CDR3 spans 18 amino acids. The DNA for the CDR3 is TGTGCCAGCAGTTTACGACCCGGGACTGGGACAGGGGGCTATGGCTACACCTTC. It codes for CASSLRPGTGTGGYGYTF.

V is TRBV30 and J is TRBJ2-7; D not resolved. From germline, CDR1 is GTSNPN and CDR2 SVGIG (reference sequence). The CDR3 has 13 amino acids. With 2 bases removed from V and 6 bases from J, the gap between germline ends came to 14 bases. CDR3 in DNA: TGTGCCTGGAGTCCGAGGCCGTTTTTCGAGCAGTACTTC. Protein: CAWSPRPFFEQYF.

This clone was observed a handful of times. This chain links TRBV3-1 (or the pseudogene TRBV3-2) with TRBJ2-1; possible D gene TRBD1, 6 bases. This CDR3 has 16 residues. The germline CDR1 and CDR2 sequences are LGHDT and YNNKEL (reference sequence). V lost 1 base to trimming and J lost 5 bases, with 15 bases between them. CDR3 loop: CASSQVLLQGNNEQFF. In nucleotides, the CDR3 is TGTGCCAGCAGCCAAGTTTTGTTACAGGGAAACAATGAGCAGTTCTTC.

This clone was detected once. The V and J genes are TRBV6-2 or TRBV6-3 and TRBJ1-2; possibly TRBD1 for D (6 bases). The CDR3 is 12 amino acids. Looked up from germline, CDR1 is MNHEY and CDR2 is SVGEGT. With 4 bases removed from V and 7 bases from J, the gap between germline ends came to 10 bases. As DNA, the CDR3 is TGTGCCAGCAGTTGGGCAGGGGTTGGCTACACCTTC. It yields the protein CASSWAGVGYTF.

The chain uses TRBV3-1 (or the pseudogene TRBV3-2) and TRBJ2-7; 8 bases map to TRBD1. This CDR3 has 14 residues. Germline V gene lookup returns CDR1 LGHDT and CDR2 YNNKEL (reference sequence). J was trimmed by 2 bases and V by 4 bases; bases with no gene match: 4. CDR3 in DNA: TGTGCCAGCAGCCCCGACAGGGGCCCCTACGAGCAGTACTTC. This encodes CASSPDRGPYEQYF.

The chain is built from TRBV7-8 and TRBJ2-7, with TRBD1 matching 7 bases. This CDR3 is built from 14 residues. After removal of 4 bases from V and 0 bases from J, the junction contained 3 bases not matched to a gene. Germline loops: CDR1 SGHVS, CDR2 FQNEAQ. CDR3 DNA: TGTGCCAGCAGCTCCAGGACAGGCTCCTACGAGCAGTACTTC. This sequence encodes CASSSRTGSYEQYF.

The rearrangement joins TRBV14 to TRBJ1-2; TRBD1 matches at 11 bases. V lost 0 bases, J lost 8 bases, and 5 bases stayed unmatched. The CDR3 spans 15 residues. Germline V gives CDR1 SGHDN, CDR2 FVKESK. Here the CDR3 DNA reads TGTGCCAGCAGCCAAGAGGGGAGGACAGGGGGCGGCTACACCTTC. Translation gives CASSQEGRTGGGYTF. Drawing the rest from reference TRBV14 and TRBJ1-2, the complete variable domain is EAGVTQFPSHSVIEKGQTVTLRCDPISGHDNLYWYRRVMGKEIKFLLHFVKESKQDESGMPNNRFLAERTGGTYSTLKVQPAELEDSGVYFCASSQEGRTGGGYTFGSGTRLTVV.

The chain recombines TRBV7-3 with TRBJ2-2; 7 bases agree with TRBD2. The CDR3 has 14 residues. CDR1 is SGHTA and CDR2 is FQGTGA in the germline V gene. Trimming cost V 2 bases and J 4 bases; bases outside gene matches: 1. The CDR3 bases are TGTGCCAGCAGCTTAGCGGGAGCCACCGGGGAGCTGTTTTTT. It translates to CASSLAGATGELFF.

V and J are TRBV15 and TRBJ2-3; 12 bases agree with TRBD1. The CDR3 has 16 amino acids. In germline, CDR1 is LNHNV, CDR2 YYDKDF (reference sequence). V lost 5 bases and J lost 4; bases outside the gene matches: 7. The CDR3 DNA is TGTGCCACCAGCGGGAACCGGGACAGGGGGCCAGATACGCAGTATTTT. This gives the protein CATSGNRDRGPDTQYF.

The rearrangement joins TRBV2 to TRBJ2-5, with a possible D match to TRBD2 (5 bases). Germline CDR1 SNHLY, CDR2 FYNNEI. Trimming shortened V by 4 bases and J by 2 bases, and 8 bases separated the two germline ends. This CDR3 comprises 13 residues. The chain's CDR3 is CASSGEFQETQYF. The DNA of the CDR3 is TGTGCCAGCAGTGGGGAGTTTCAAGAGACCCAGTACTTC.

The chain combines TRBV9 with TRBJ1-1, with D uncertain. CDR3 length equals 13 residues. V was shortened by 0 bases and J by 0 bases, with 3 bases between the two germline ends. Germline V gene data show CDR1 as SGDLS and CDR2 as YYNGEE. The CDR3 coding sequence is TGTGCCAGCAGCGTAGCCGTGAACACTGAAGCTTTCTTT. Translated, it gives CASSVAVNTEAFF. The complete variable domain, with remaining parts taken from reference TRBV9 and TRBJ1-1, reads DSGVTQTPKHLITATGQRVTLRCSPRSGDLSVYWYQQSLDQGLQFLIQYYNGEERAKGNILERFSAQQFPDLHSELNLSSLELGDSALYFCASSVAVNTEAFFGQGTRLTVV.

This clone occurred once. This rearrangement joins TRBV4-1 to TRBJ2-7, with 8 bases fitting TRBD2. In germline, CDR1 is MGHRA, CDR2 YSYEKL. V was pared by 4 bases and J by 7 bases, with 18 bases of the junction left unmatched. The CDR3 has 17 amino acids. CDR3 in DNA: TGCGCCAGCAGCCCGCGGGCGTGGGAGCGGGAGCAGGATGAGCAGTACTTC. Translation: CASSPRAWEREQDEQYF.

V gene TRBV18 combines with J gene TRBJ1-1; possibly TRBD1 for D (6 bases). Per germline, CDR1 KGHSH and CDR2 LQKENI. The CDR3 has 12 amino acids. Trimming removed 6 bases at V and 1 base at J, with 6 bases between. The CDR3 region is CASSGQNTEAFF. In DNA form, the CDR3 reads TGTGCCAGCTCGGGACAGAACACTGAAGCTTTCTTT.

This rearrangement joins TRBV7-9 to TRBJ2-1, with 16 nucleotides matching TRBD2. Germline loops: CDR1 SEHNR, CDR2 FQNEAQ (reference sequence). V dropped 5 bases and J dropped 10; count of bases not matched to a gene: 8. CDR3 size: 16 residues. For the CDR3, the DNA is TGTGCCAGCAGCCCCGGGGGACTAGCGGGAGGGCGGGAGCAGTTCTTC. Amino acids: CASSPGGLAGGREQFF. Looking up the rest from reference TRBV7-9 and TRBJ2-1 gives the full variable domain: DTGVSQNPRHKITKRGQNVTFRCDPISEHNRLYWYRQTLGQGPEFLTYFQNEAQLEKSRLLSDRFSAERPKGSFSTLEIQRTEQGDSAMYLCASSPGGLAGGREQFFGPGTRLTVL.

This clone was observed a handful of times. V is TRBV11-2 and J is TRBJ2-3; 10 bases agree with TRBD2. Losses at the gene ends were 3 bases for V and 2 bases for J; bases not matched to a gene: 8. The CDR3 totals 17 residues. CDR1 SGHAT and CDR2 FQNNGV come from the germline V gene. In DNA form, the CDR3 reads TGTGCCAGCAGCTTCCCCATAGCGGGAGGATACACAGATACGCAGTATTTT. It specifies CASSFPIAGGYTDTQYF.

The CDR3 nucleotides are TGTGCCATCAGTGATAGCGGGGGGACCTACAATGAGCAGTTCTTC. This codes for CAISDSGGTYNEQFF. This rearrangement joins TRBV10-3 to TRBJ2-1; TRBD2 matches at 10 bases. Germline loops: CDR1 ENHRY, CDR2 SYGVKD. J was trimmed by 2 bases and V by 3 bases; bases with no gene match: 1. The CDR3 has 15 amino acids.

V gene TRBV18 combines with J gene TRBJ2-3; TRBD1 aligns across 8 bases. This CDR3 region has 16 residues. Looked up from germline, CDR1 is KGHSH and CDR2 is LQKENI. The junction had 8 bases not matched to a gene; V was cut back by 4 bases and J by 2 bases. CDR3 DNA: TGTGCCAGCTCACTTTCCAGGGGGCGCCCCACAGATACGCAGTATTTT. It translates to CASSLSRGRPTDTQYF.

This clone turned up a few times. This CDR3 reads CASSRTGVNTEAFF. The CDR3 DNA is TGTGCCAGCAGCCGGACCGGGGTGAACACTGAAGCTTTCTTT. J is TRBJ1-1 and V is TRBV28; D is ambiguous. Trimming cost V 6 bases and J 0 bases, with 11 bases left between them. The CDR3 spans 14 residues. Germline lookup yields CDR1 MDHEN and CDR2 SYDVKM.

The J gene is TRBJ2-2, the V gene TRBV7-9, with D possibly being TRBD2 (6 bases). Germline values: CDR1 SEHNR, CDR2 FQNEAQ (reference sequence). CDR3 length: 15 residues. V was pared by 5 bases and J by 2 bases, with 12 bases between. CDR3 DNA: TGTGCCAGCAGCCTTAGCGGAGGTAACACCGGGGAGCTGTTTTTT. Translating it yields CASSLSGGNTGELFF. The variable domain in full, with the rest retrieved from reference TRBV7-9 and TRBJ2-2, is DTGVSQNPRHKITKRGQNVTFRCDPISEHNRLYWYRQTLGQGPEFLTYFQNEAQLEKSRLLSDRFSAERPKGSFSTLEIQRTEQGDSAMYLCASSLSGGNTGELFFGEGSRLTVL.

This clone appeared a few times. The rearrangement links TRBV2 to TRBJ1-5; D is unresolved. The CDR3 has 14 amino acids. Trimming pared 1 base from V and 8 bases from J, leaving 12 bases between. The germline gives CDR1 SNHLY, CDR2 FYNNEI. CDR3 loop: CASSEGRNGEPQHF. CDR3 sequence (DNA): TGTGCCAGCAGTGAAGGGCGGAACGGGGAGCCCCAGCATTTT.

The V gene is TRBV4-1, the J gene TRBJ2-3, with 15 bases fitting TRBD2. Germline V gene sequence: CDR1 MGHRA, CDR2 YSYEKL. The CDR3 extends over 22 amino acids. Trimming took 4 bases from V and 4 from J; bases not matched to a gene: 21. The CDR3: CASSRGTWTSGRASGTPDTQYF. The CDR3 coding sequence is TGCGCCAGCAGCCGAGGGACTTGGACTAGCGGGAGGGCGAGTGGCACCCCAGATACGCAGTATTTT.

The chain joins TRBV5-1 to TRBJ1-2; the D is unclear. The CDR3 contains 14 residues. V lost 1 base and J lost 7, with 14 bases in between. CDR1 SGHRS and CDR2 YFSETQ come from the germline V gene. This chain's CDR3 is CASSLNLEKSGYTF. Written as DNA, the CDR3 is TGCGCCAGCAGCTTGAACTTAGAAAAGAGTGGCTACACCTTC.

The chain joins TRBV6-2 or TRBV6-3 to TRBJ2-3, with TRBD2 identical over 9 bases. The germline gives CDR1 MNHEY, CDR2 SVGEGT. V gave up 6 bases and J gave up 3 bases; unmatched junction bases: 4. The CDR3 has 14 amino acids. The CDR3 DNA reads TGTGCCAGCAGCGTAGCGGGAGCGACAGATACGCAGTATTTT. Its protein is CASSVAGATDTQYF.

This chain uses TRBV28 with TRBJ1-5; D is possibly TRBD1 (5 bases). There are 12 residues in the CDR3. Trimming took off 3 bases at V and 9 bases at J, with 9 bases between the two ends. CDR1 MDHEN and CDR2 SYDVKM come from the germline V gene. CDR3 in DNA: TGTGCCAGCAGTTTTAGGAGGGGGCCCCAGCATTTT. Its translation is CASSFRRGPQHF. Variable domain in full (rest from reference TRBV28 and TRBJ1-5): DVKVTQSSRYLVKRTGEKVFLECVQDMDHENMFWYRQDPGLGLRLIYFSYDVKMKEKGDIPEGYSVSREKKERFSLILESASTNQTSMYLCASSFRRGPQHFGDGTRLSIL.

This clone was seen a handful of times. V gene TRBV7-8 combines with J gene TRBJ1-1, with D perhaps TRBD1 (5 bases). CDR1 and CDR2 (germline): SGHVS, FQNEAQ. This CDR3 has 13 residues. V gave up 5 bases and J gave up 5 bases, with 12 bases separating them. The CDR3 loop reads CASSGAQGTEAFF. The CDR3 nucleotides read TGTGCCAGCAGCGGGGCCCAAGGGACTGAAGCTTTCTTT.

The CDR3 loop reads CATSRDEQGRAFF. The DNA for the CDR3 is TGTGCCACCAGCAGGGATGAACAGGGTAGAGCTTTCTTT. This sequence joins TRBV15 and TRBJ1-1; D might be TRBD1 (6 bases). With 3 bases removed from V and 10 bases from J, the gap between germline ends came to 15 bases. The germline CDR1 and CDR2 sequences are LNHNV and YYDKDF (reference sequence). This CDR3 has 13 residues.

This chain links TRBV11-2 with TRBJ2-1; 8 bases agree with TRBD1. The CDR3 covers 15 residues. The junction had 10 bases not matched to a gene; V was cut back by 5 bases and J by 7 bases. Per the germline V gene, CDR1 is SGHAT and CDR2 is FQNNGV. CDR3 in DNA: TGTGCCAGCAGCCTCGGACAGGGTGGTGGTAATGAGCAGTTCTTC. It specifies CASSLGQGGGNEQFF. The full variable domain, in which reference TRBV11-2 and TRBJ2-1 provide the parts outside the CDR3, is EAGVAQSPRYKIIEKRQSVAFWCNPISGHATLYWYQQILGQGPKLLIQFQNNGVVDDSQLPKDRFSAERLKGVDSTLKIQPAKLEDSAVYLCASSLGQGGGNEQFFGPGTRLTVL.

The chain has TRBV15 and TRBJ2-7, with 10 bases identical to TRBD1. The V gene end was trimmed by 11 bases and the J gene end by 4 bases; junction bases not matched to a gene: 11. This CDR3 region has 14 residues. Germline lookup yields CDR1 LNHNV and CDR2 YYDKDF (reference sequence). DNA for the CDR3: TGTGCCTCAGGGAGGGACAGGGGAGCATACGAGCAGTACTTC. Encoded protein: CASGRDRGAYEQYF. Drawing the rest from reference TRBV15 and TRBJ2-7, the complete variable domain is DAMVIQNPRYQVTQFGKPVTLSCSQTLNHNVMYWYQQKSSQAPKLLFHYYDKDFNNEADTPDNFQSRRPNTSFCFLDIRSPGLGDTAMYLCASGRDRGAYEQYFGPGTRLTVT.

The V gene is TRBV6-2 or TRBV6-3, the J gene TRBJ2-1, with TRBD2 identical over 11 bases. The CDR3 contains 16 residues. V lost 6 bases, J lost 7 bases, and 11 bases stayed unmatched. Germline-derived CDR1 and CDR2 are MNHEY and SVGEGT. As DNA, the CDR3 is TGTGCCAGCAGCAGGACGGGGGCTAGCGGGAGGAATGAGCAGTTCTTC. Amino acid sequence: CASSRTGASGRNEQFF.

The chain combines TRBV7-6 with TRBJ1-6; D remains ambiguous. The germline V gene has CDR1 SGHVS and CDR2 FNYEAQ. This CDR3 comprises 13 residues. V was cut by 1 base and J by 11 bases, with 9 bases left in between. CDR3 sequence: CASSLDGAAPLHF. In DNA, the CDR3 is TGTGCCAGCAGCTTAGATGGAGCTGCACCCCTCCACTTT. Combining the CDR3 with reference TRBV7-6 and TRBJ1-6 gives the whole variable domain GAGVSQSPRYKVTKRGQDVALRCDPISGHVSLYWYRQALGQGPEFLTYFNYEAQQDKSGLPNDRFSAERPEGSISTLTIQRTEQRDSAMYRCASSLDGAAPLHFGNGTRLTVT.